The T cell receptor beta chain under discussion was sequenced for a study of cytomegalovirus exposure and HLA in healthy donors. Use of 60 Vbeta and 13 Jbeta primers characterized the PCR. TCRdb keeps only in-frame clones here, not all; method: immunoSEQ multiplex PCR. The profile shows about 120,000 clones, around 80% of them singletons. Germline CDR1 SGHRS, CDR2 YFSETQ. This CDR3 spans 15 amino acids. V lost 4 bases and J lost 4, with 18 bases in between. This sequence originates from a man aged 25-45 years in good health and CMV-seropositive. The chain couples TRBV5-1 to TRBJ2-7; tentatively, D is TRBD2 (6 bases). The specimen was PBMCs. The CDR3 is CASSHGTEGIYEQYF. CDR3 DNA sequence: TGCGCCAGCAGCCACGGGACGGAGGGAATTTACGAGCAGTACTTC.